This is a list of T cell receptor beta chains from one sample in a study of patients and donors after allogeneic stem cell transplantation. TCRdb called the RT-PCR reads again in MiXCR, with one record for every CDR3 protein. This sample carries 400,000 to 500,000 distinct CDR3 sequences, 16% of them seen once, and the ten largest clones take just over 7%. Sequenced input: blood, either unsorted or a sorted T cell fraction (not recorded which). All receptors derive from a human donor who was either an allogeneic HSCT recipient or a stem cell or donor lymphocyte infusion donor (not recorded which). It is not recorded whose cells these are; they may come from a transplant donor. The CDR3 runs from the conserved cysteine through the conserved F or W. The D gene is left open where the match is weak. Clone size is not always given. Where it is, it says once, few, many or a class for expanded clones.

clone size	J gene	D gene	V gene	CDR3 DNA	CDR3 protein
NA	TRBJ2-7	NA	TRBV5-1	TGCGCCAGCAGCTTGGAGGGTTGGACCTACGAGCAGTACTTC	CASSLEGWTYEQYF
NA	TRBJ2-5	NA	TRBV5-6	TGTGCCAGCAGCTTTGTTGCGACAGAACCGTACCAAGAGACCCAGTACTTC	CASSFVATEPYQETQYF
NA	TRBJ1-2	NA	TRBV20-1	TGCAGTGCTAGAGATTTTTCCCGACGGGTCAACTATGGCTACACCTTC	CSARDFSRRVNYGYTF
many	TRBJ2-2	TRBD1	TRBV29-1	TGCAGCGACCCGGGACAGGGTACGGGGGAGCTGTTTTTT	CSDPGQGTGELFF
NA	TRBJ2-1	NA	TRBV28	TGTGCCAGCAGTTTAGGTAATTACAATGAGCAGTTCTTC	CASSLGNYNEQFF
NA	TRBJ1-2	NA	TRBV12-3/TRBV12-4	TGTGCCAGCAGTCGAAATATCGGGGGCGCCCCCAGGGCGGTCTATGGCTACACCTTC	CASSRNIGGAPRAVYGYTF
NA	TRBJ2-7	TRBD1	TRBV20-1	TGCAGTGCTGGGGGGACAGGCGTTCCCTACGAGCAGTACTTC	CSAGGTGVPYEQYF
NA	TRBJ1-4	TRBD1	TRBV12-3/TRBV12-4	TGTGCCAGCAGTCTGGAGACAGGGTTGGATGAAAAACTGTTTTTT	CASSLETGLDEKLFF
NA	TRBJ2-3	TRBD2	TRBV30	TGTGCCTGGAGCGGGGGGGCCCTTGGAGATACGCAGTATTTT	CAWSGGALGDTQYF
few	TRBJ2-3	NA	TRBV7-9	TGTGCCAGCAGCTTAGTTTCGGGGGACACAGATACGCAGTATTTT	CASSLVSGDTDTQYF
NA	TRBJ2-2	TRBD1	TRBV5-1	TGCGCCAGCAGCCTGGGACAGATACGGACCGGGGAGCTGTTTTTT	CASSLGQIRTGELFF
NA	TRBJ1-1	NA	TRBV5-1	TGCGCCAGCAGCTCCGGACAGCCGAGGGACACTGAAGCTTTCTTT	CASSSGQPRDTEAFF
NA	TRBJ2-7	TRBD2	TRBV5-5	TGTGCCAGCAGCCAGGACGGGAGGGTCGCCTACGAGCAGTACTTC	CASSQDGRVAYEQYF
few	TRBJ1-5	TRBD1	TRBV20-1	TGCAGTGCTAAGAGGGGATGGGACAGGGGTAATCAGCCCCAGCATTTT	CSAKRGWDRGNQPQHF
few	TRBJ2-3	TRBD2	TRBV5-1	TGCGCCAGCAGCTTGGTCGGCGGGAGGGCCACAGATACGCAGTATTTT	CASSLVGGRATDTQYF
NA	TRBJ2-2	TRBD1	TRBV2	TGTGCCAGCATCGGGACAGAGACACCCAACACCGGGGAGCTGTTTTTT	CASIGTETPNTGELFF
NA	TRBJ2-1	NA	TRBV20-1	TGCAGTGCCCCCGGGGTACATGAGCAGTTCTTC	CSAPGVHEQFF
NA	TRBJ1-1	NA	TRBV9	TGTGCCAGCAGCGTCTCAGGGGTTACTGAAGCTTTCTTT	CASSVSGVTEAFF
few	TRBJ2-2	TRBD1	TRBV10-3	TGTGCCATCACTCAGGACAGGGACACCGGGGAGCTGTTTTTT	CAITQDRDTGELFF
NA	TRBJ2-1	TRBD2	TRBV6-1	TGTGCCAGCAGTACAGATAGAGGGGCTAGCGGTTACAATGAGCAGTTCTTC	CASSTDRGASGYNEQFF